This T cell receptor (beta chain) comes out of a study of OX40 agonist ivuxolimab in advanced cancers. Study at large: The study gave patients intravenous ivuxolimab at 0.01 to 10 mg/kg every 2 weeks. Every patient in dose escalation had hepatocellular carcinoma, melanoma, renal cell or head and neck cancer.

This clone was seen a handful of times. No antigen is known for it. The method was immunoSEQ multiplex PCR; TCRdb's version includes in-frame clones alone and lacks a portion of them. The profile shows approximately 14,000 clones, about 78% of them singletons. CDR3 length equals 14 residues. Germline V gene lookup returns CDR1 LNHDA and CDR2 SQIVND (reference sequence). V gave up 8 bases and J gave up 1 base, with 13 bases separating them. Points from the study as a whole: Also present in some nonresponders was a low level of normalized T-cell clonal expansion.

The specimen comprised CD4+ or CD8+ T cells sorted from blood, sampled in a trial of the OX40 agonist ivuxolimab. The TCR originated in an adult with an advanced solid tumor such as melanoma, head and neck, liver or kidney cancer. The J gene is TRBJ2-3, the V gene TRBV19; D call uncertain. The CDR3 DNA sequence: TGTGCCAGTGAGAAGTTCCTTGGCACAGATACGCAGTATTTT. This translates into CASEKFLGTDTQYF.